The rows below give T cell receptor beta chains drawn from one sample of a study of blood T cell repertoires in COVID-19. The method was immunoSEQ multiplex PCR; TCRdb's version includes in-frame clones alone and lacks a portion of them. This table has 36,000 or so clones, 88% appearing once. Sequencing used peripheral blood. These receptors came from a woman aged 70-85 years with active COVID-19. The CDR3 runs from the conserved cysteine through the conserved F or W. Fields, in order: D gene, V gene, J gene, CDR3 protein, CDR3 DNA. D genes are given only for firm matches.

.,TRBV18,TRBJ2-6,CASSPRPWGDGANVLTF,TGTGCCAGCTCACCACGCCCATGGGGCGACGGGGCCAACGTCCTGACTTTC
.,TRBV28,TRBJ1-5,CASSLALYQPQHF,TGTGCCAGCAGTTTAGCCCTATATCAGCCCCAGCATTTT
.,TRBV28,TRBJ2-2,CASSIGGGVRELFF,TGTGCCAGCAGTATAGGGGGAGGGGTGCGGGAGCTGTTTTTT
.,TRBV19,TRBJ1-1,CASSYQSRRGEAFF,TGTGCCAGTAGTTACCAGTCTCGAAGGGGGGAAGCTTTCTTT
TRBD2,TRBV5-4,TRBJ2-7,CASSLVASGGNEQYF,TGTGCCAGCAGCTTGGTGGCTAGCGGGGGAAACGAGCAGTACTTC
.,TRBV19,TRBJ2-7,CASGAETGSEEQYF,TGTGCCAGTGGTGCCGAAACAGGGTCAGAAGAGCAGTACTTC
.,TRBV6-5,TRBJ1-3,CASRSSSGNTIYF,TGTGCCAGCAGGTCCAGCTCTGGAAACACCATATATTTT
.,TRBV7-2,TRBJ2-3,CASSLGGGGTDTQYF,TGTGCCAGCAGCTTAGGGGGGGGCGGCACAGATACGCAGTATTTT
TRBD1,TRBV5-5,TRBJ1-6,CASSFLGQGGSPLHF,TGTGCCAGCAGCTTCCTGGGACAGGGCGGATCACCCCTCCACTTT
.,TRBV7-8,TRBJ1-1,CASSLEGVNTEAFF,TGTGCCAGCAGCTTAGAGGGGGTGAACACTGAAGCTTTCTTT
TRBD2,TRBV6-5,TRBJ2-3,CANGGATDTQYF,TGTGCCAACGGGGGGGCGACAGATACGCAGTATTTT
.,TRBV18,TRBJ2-1,CASSLRALTDFSYNEQFF,TGTGCCAGCTCACTGCGAGCCTTAACAGATTTCTCCTACAATGAGCAGTTCTTC
.,TRBV24-1,TRBJ1-5,CATSEGLNQPQHF,TGTGCCACCAGTGAGGGGCTCAATCAGCCCCAGCATTTT
TRBD2,TRBV7-6,TRBJ2-1,CASSLLGRVANYNEQFF,TGTGCCAGCAGCCTTTTGGGGAGGGTAGCGAACTACAATGAGCAGTTCTTC
TRBD1,TRBV7-9,TRBJ2-3,CASSPNGGQGRDTQYF,TGTGCCAGCAGCCCTAATGGGGGACAGGGGAGAGATACGCAGTATTTT
TRBD1,TRBV4-1,TRBJ2-7,CASSRTPQGAPEQYF,TGCGCCAGCAGCCGGACTCCACAGGGGGCGCCCGAGCAGTACTTC
.,TRBV5-8,TRBJ1-6,CASSRGGLYNSPLHF,TGTGCCAGCAGCCGTGGAGGACTTTATAATTCACCCCTCCACTTT
TRBD1,TRBV4-3,TRBJ2-5,CASSQRGTGGVETQYF,TGCGCCAGCAGCCAAAGGGGGACAGGGGGTGTGGAGACCCAGTACTTC
.,TRBV2,TRBJ2-1,CASSEWQTSEQFF,TGTGCCAGCAGTGAGTGGCAAACAAGTGAGCAGTTCTTC